Each of the 16 T cell receptor beta chains below was sequenced from the same sample in a study of blood T cell repertoires in COVID-19. The assay was immunoSEQ multiplex PCR, and TCRdb's table has in-frame clones only and misses some. The sample carries 51,000 or so clones, around four fifths recorded once. The sample was peripheral blood. These TCRs come from a man aged 65-85 years with active COVID-19.

V is TRBV6-2 or TRBV6-3 and J is TRBJ1-1; D gene uncertain. V gave up 2 bases and J gave up 10 bases, with 11 bases separating them. Germline values: CDR1 MNHEY, CDR2 SVGEGT. This CDR3 is 12 amino acids long. CDR3 amino acids: CASSYPHLGAFF. For the CDR3, the DNA is TGTGCCAGCAGTTACCCACACCTTGGAGCTTTCTTT.

The chain combines TRBV30 with TRBJ1-6; TRBD1 matches 7 bases. The germline V gene has CDR1 GTSNPN and CDR2 SVGIG (reference sequence). The CDR3 spans 15 residues. Losses at the gene ends were 8 bases for V and 7 bases for J; bases not matched to a gene: 14. The chain's CDR3 is CARTVTGVGNSPLHF. In DNA form, the CDR3 reads TGTGCCAGAACTGTAACAGGGGTTGGAAATTCACCCCTCCACTTT.

This clone showed up just once. V is TRBV6-5 and J is TRBJ1-1, with a tentative D call TRBD1 (5 bases). This CDR3 has 13 amino acids. CDR1 and CDR2 from the germline V gene are MNHEY and SVGAGI. V lost 2 bases to trimming and J lost 3 bases, with 7 bases between them. The chain's CDR3 is CASSYAGDTEAFF. CDR3 DNA: TGTGCCAGCAGTTACGCGGGGGACACTGAAGCTTTCTTT.

The genes are TRBV19 and TRBJ1-6; tentatively, D is TRBD1 (6 bases). The ends were cut back, 3 bases at V and 7 bases at J, with 7 bases in the middle. Germline assignment: CDR1 LNHDA and CDR2 SQIVND (reference sequence). This CDR3 comprises 13 residues. The CDR3 DNA sequence: TGTGCCAGTAGTATGGGACAAAATTCACCCCTCCACTTT. It codes for CASSMGQNSPLHF.

This chain connects TRBV27 to TRBJ1-2, with D unresolved. Trimming took off 1 base at V and 4 bases at J, with 10 bases between the two ends. The CDR3 spans 14 residues. Germline V CDR1 and CDR2: MNHEY, SMNVEV (reference sequence). The CDR3 protein is CASSLYRGGYGYTF. The CDR3 DNA follows: TGTGCCAGCAGTTTATATCGGGGTGGCTATGGCTACACCTTC.

The chain uses TRBV5-1 and TRBJ1-5, with TRBD1 matching 12 bases. This CDR3 has 18 amino acids. Germline V gene lookup returns CDR1 SGHRS and CDR2 YFSETQ. With 4 bases clipped from V and 0 bases from J, the junction kept 8 bases outside the gene matches. CDR3 sequence (DNA): TGCGCCAGCAGCCTGGGGGACAGGGGGCCCCATAGCAATCAGCCCCAGCATTTT. Its translation: CASSLGDRGPHSNQPQHF.

The CDR3 protein is CASSVPDKTGELFF. The CDR3 nucleotides read TGTGCCAGCAGCGTCCCGGACAAGACCGGGGAGCTGTTTTTT. This chain links TRBV9 with TRBJ2-2, with D possibly TRBD1 on 5 matching bases. The CDR3 contains 14 residues. Trimming took 2 bases from V and 5 from J, leaving 10 bases between them. Germline lookup yields CDR1 SGDLS and CDR2 YYNGEE.

The V gene is TRBV12-3 or TRBV12-4, the J gene TRBJ2-7; tentatively, D is TRBD1 (6 bases). CDR3 length: 12 residues. Trimming removed 5 bases from V and 7 bases from J, with 12 bases in between. CDR3 region: CASSRTRGEQYF. The CDR3 coding sequence is TGTGCCAGCAGTCGGACAAGGGGGGAGCAGTACTTC.

The rearrangement links TRBV18 to TRBJ1-4; D is perhaps TRBD1 (5 bases). Germline V lookup: CDR1 KGHSH, CDR2 LQKENI. V lost 5 bases and J 6 bases, leaving 10 bases between the germline ends. CDR3 length equals 13 residues. CDR3 sequence (DNA): TGTGCCAGCTCAGCCCCAGGGCATGAAAAACTGTTTTTT. Protein product: CASSAPGHEKLFF.

The rearrangement joins TRBV5-8 to TRBJ2-2, with D unclear. The V gene's germline CDR1 is SGHTS and CDR2 YDEGEE. The ends were cut back, 1 base at V and 3 bases at J, with 7 bases in the middle. There are 14 residues in the CDR3. CDR3 bases: TGTGCCAGCAGCTTGACAGCTCACACCGGGGAGCTGTTTTTT. Protein product: CASSLTAHTGELFF.

The V call is TRBV6-6, the J call TRBJ1-4; 9 bases are a match to TRBD1. V gave up 5 bases and J gave up 6 bases; unmatched junction bases: 7. Germline V gives CDR1 MNHNY, CDR2 SVGAGI (reference sequence). This CDR3 region has 15 residues. The CDR3 region is CASSKRQGEDEKLFF. As DNA, the CDR3 is TGTGCCAGCAGTAAAAGACAGGGGGAGGATGAAAAACTGTTTTTT.

The CDR3 spells CASSSGGLNTGELFF. The CDR3 coding sequence is TGTGCCAGCAGCTCAGGGGGGCTCAACACCGGGGAGCTGTTTTTT. This chain links TRBV7-9 with TRBJ2-2, with D possibly TRBD1 on 7 matching bases. V was trimmed by 4 bases and J by 2 bases, leaving 11 bases between them. CDR3 length: 15 residues. The germline gives CDR1 SEHNR, CDR2 FQNEAQ (reference sequence).

The CDR3 is CASSQARGQTDTQYF. The CDR3 DNA sequence: TGTGCCAGCAGCCAAGCCAGGGGTCAGACAGATACGCAGTATTTT. The V call is TRBV14, the J call TRBJ2-3; TRBD1 might be the D (6 bases). Germline assignment: CDR1 SGHDN and CDR2 FVKESK. There are 15 residues in the CDR3. The V end lost 1 base, the J end lost 3 bases, and 11 bases lay between the germline ends.

The chain couples TRBV13 to TRBJ2-5; unclear D gene. Looked up from germline, CDR1 is PRHDT and CDR2 is FYEKMQ (reference sequence). V was pared by 4 bases and J by 4 bases, with 10 bases between. This CDR3 region has 13 residues. The chain's CDR3 is CASSSRTRETQYF. The CDR3 nucleotides read TGTGCCAGCAGCTCCCGTACACGAGAGACCCAGTACTTC. The whole variable domain, filled in from reference TRBV13 and TRBJ2-5, reads AAGVIQSPRHLIKEKRETATLKCYPIPRHDTVYWYQQGPGQDPQFLISFYEKMQSDKGSIPDRFSAQQFSDYHSELNMSSLELGDSALYFCASSSRTRETQYFGPGTRLLVL.

This chain links TRBV7-8 with TRBJ1-2; no clear D gene. The CDR3 sequence is 15 residues long. Trimming took off 1 base at V and 0 bases at J, with 9 bases between the two ends. Germline V lookup: CDR1 SGHVS, CDR2 FQNEAQ. CDR3 loop: CASSLEWRANYGYTF. The CDR3 coding sequence is TGTGCCAGCAGCTTAGAGTGGAGAGCTAACTATGGCTACACCTTC.

This chain connects TRBV7-9 to TRBJ2-7, with 7 bases aligning to TRBD1. The J segment lost 4 bases and the V segment lost 6 bases, leaving 6 bases of the junction unmatched. The CDR3 spans 13 residues. Per the germline V gene, CDR1 is SEHNR and CDR2 is FQNEAQ (reference sequence). CDR3: CASRLTGSYEQYF. The CDR3 DNA follows: TGTGCCAGCAGGTTGACAGGGTCTTACGAGCAGTACTTC.